The next 30 T cell receptor beta chains were all read from a single sample in a study of CD8 T cells in ankylosing spondylitis. TCRdb re-derived calls from the 5' RACE reads in MiXCR, one entry per CDR3 protein. This table has roughly 240,000 distinct CDR3 sequences, 32% appearing once. Source material: blood, either unsorted or a sorted T cell fraction (not recorded which). The receptors originated from a male donor with ankylosing spondylitis or in good health (not recorded which).

This sequence joins TRBV20-1 and TRBJ2-7; 9 bases are shared with TRBD1. From germline, CDR1 is DFQATT and CDR2 SNEGSKA (reference sequence). This CDR3 has 13 amino acids. CDR3: CSAGTGLSYEQYF. The CDR3 coding sequence is TGCAGCGCCGGGACAGGGCTGTCCTACGAGCAGTACTTC.

A few counts support this clonotype. The rearrangement uses TRBV20-1 and TRBJ2-3; the match to TRBD2 covers 10 bases. Germline V gene sequence: CDR1 DFQATT, CDR2 SNEGSKA (reference sequence). V shed 4 bases, J shed 1 base, and the junction held 8 bases outside the gene matches. The CDR3 consists of 16 residues. The DNA of the CDR3 is TGCAGTGCTACCCCACTACTAGCGGGACGCACAGATACGCAGTATTTT. It is translated as CSATPLLAGRTDTQYF.

This clonotype was counted only a few times. The chain uses TRBV7-2 and TRBJ1-5, with a tentative D call TRBD1 (5 bases). Germline CDR1 SGHTA, CDR2 FQGNSA. V shed 0 bases and J shed 6 bases, with 6 bases lying between them. This CDR3 contains 13 residues. Written as DNA, the CDR3 is TGTGCCAGCAGCTTAGCTGGGACTCAGCCCCAGCATTTT. It yields the protein CASSLAGTQPQHF.

This clonotype was counted a few times. V gene TRBV29-1 combines with J gene TRBJ2-7; 7 positions match TRBD1. The CDR3 has 14 amino acids. Germline-derived CDR1 and CDR2 are SQVTM and ANQGSEA. V lost 2 bases, J lost 7 bases, and 11 bases stayed unmatched. CDR3 sequence (DNA): TGCAGCGTTGAACTTCTAAACAGGGGTGGGGAGCAGTACTTC. This sequence encodes CSVELLNRGGEQYF.

The chain combines TRBV10-3 with TRBJ1-5; weak D call: TRBD1 (5 bases). The germline V gene encodes CDR1 ENHRY and CDR2 SYGVKD. This CDR3 region has 13 residues. V lost 4 bases and J lost 5, with 9 bases in between. CDR3 in DNA: TGTGCCATCAGTGCAGGGTTTGATCAGCCCCAGCATTTT. This sequence encodes CAISAGFDQPQHF.

The J gene is TRBJ2-7, the V gene TRBV12-3 or TRBV12-4; 7 bases are a match to TRBD1. The CDR3 loop spans 13 amino acids. J lost 5 bases, V lost 5 bases, and 6 bases had no gene match. The CDR3 here is CASSRQGWDEQYF. CDR3 in DNA: TGTGCCAGCAGTCGACAGGGATGGGACGAGCAGTACTTC.

Here the CDR3 DNA reads TGCAGTGCTACCGAACTAGCGGGGGCAAGTGAGCAGTACTTC. It codes for CSATELAGASEQYF. V usage is TRBV20-1 and J usage is TRBJ2-7, with TRBD2 identical over 11 bases. The length of the CDR3 is 14 residues. Germline CDR1 reads DFQATT; CDR2 reads SNEGSKA (reference sequence). V lost 4 bases, J lost 7 bases, and 9 bases stayed unmatched.

CDR3 in amino acids: CSVERRDRTRNEQFF. For the CDR3, the DNA is TGCAGCGTTGAAAGGCGAGACCGGACGCGCAATGAGCAGTTCTTC. This rearrangement joins TRBV29-1 to TRBJ2-1, with no clear D. V was shortened by 2 bases and J by 6 bases, with 17 bases between the two germline ends. The CDR3 contains 15 residues. Germline V gene lookup returns CDR1 SQVTM and CDR2 ANQGSEA.

In its sample, this clonotype was seen a few times. The chain combines TRBV6-4 with TRBJ2-1, with TRBD2 matching over 13 bases. The CDR3 totals 15 residues. The germline gives CDR1 MRHNA, CDR2 SNTAGT. The ends lost 4 bases at V and 4 bases at J; junction bases unmatched: 1. CDR3 nucleotide sequence: TGTGCCAGCAGTGGGACTAGCGGGGGTTACAATGAGCAGTTCTTC. This sequence encodes CASSGTSGGYNEQFF.

This sequence joins TRBV20-1 and TRBJ2-7; D might be TRBD2 (5 bases). V was cut by 0 bases and J by 2 bases, with 11 bases left in between. This CDR3 comprises 14 residues. The V gene's germline CDR1 is DFQATT and CDR2 SNEGSKA (reference sequence). CDR3 protein: CSARDLRDTYEQYF. The CDR3 bases are TGCAGTGCTAGAGATCTTCGGGATACCTACGAGCAGTACTTC.

There are a few counts of this clonotype. V gene TRBV5-6 combines with J gene TRBJ2-2; tentative D call: TRBD2 (6 bases). Deletions cut 3 bases from V and 4 bases from J, with 19 bases between. CDR3 size: 17 residues. Looked up from germline, CDR1 is SGHDT and CDR2 is YYEEEE. CDR3 in DNA: TGTGCCAGCAGCTCGCCTAATGGGGGAGGAGGCACCGGGGAGCTGTTTTTT. Residues: CASSSPNGGGGTGELFF.

The chain couples TRBV20-1 to TRBJ2-7; 9 bases map to TRBD1. This CDR3 region has 15 residues. V was clipped by 3 bases and J by 3 bases; unmatched bases: 9. Germline CDR1 DFQATT, CDR2 SNEGSKA (reference sequence). CDR3 DNA sequence: TGCAGTGCTAGGGACACCGGGACAGGGTTCTACGAGCAGTACTTC. Its translation: CSARDTGTGFYEQYF.

The chain is built from TRBV5-1 and TRBJ2-2; TRBD1 might be the D (6 bases). The V gene lost 2 bases and the J gene lost 1 base, with 15 bases spanning the gap. Germline V gene data show CDR1 as SGHRS and CDR2 as YFSETQ. The CDR3 is made up of 17 amino acids. Here the CDR3 DNA reads TGCGCCAGCAGCTTAAGGGCAGGGGCCATGAACACCGGGGAGCTGTTTTTT. It yields the protein CASSLRAGAMNTGELFF.

This chain connects TRBV6-5 to TRBJ1-2, with a weak D call TRBD1 (5 bases). The CDR3 is made up of 15 amino acids. The V end lost 0 bases, the J end lost 6 bases, and 14 bases lay between the germline ends. Germline V CDR1 and CDR2: MNHEY, SVGAGI. CDR3: CASSYSPGGADGYTF. The CDR3 nucleotides are TGTGCCAGCAGTTACTCCCCGGGGGGAGCGGATGGCTACACCTTC.

This clonotype appeared once. The CDR3 DNA sequence: TGTGCCAGCAACAGAGCGGGGGGGCAAGAGACCCAGTACTTC. This sequence encodes CASNRAGGQETQYF. This chain connects TRBV9 to TRBJ2-5; 10 bases line up with TRBD2. This CDR3 comprises 14 residues. The V gene end was trimmed by 6 bases and the J gene end by 2 bases; junction bases not matched to a gene: 4. In germline, CDR1 is SGDLS, CDR2 YYNGEE.

The chain joins TRBV3-1 to TRBJ2-2; 7 nucleotides align to TRBD2. With V trimmed by 6 bases and J by 0 bases, 4 bases remained unmatched. The CDR3 contains 15 residues. The germline gives CDR1 LGHDT, CDR2 YNNKEL (reference sequence). The CDR3 region has the DNA TGTGCCAGCAGACCCGGACTAGCGAACACCGGGGAGCTGTTTTTT. Its translation: CASRPGLANTGELFF.

The chain has TRBV12-3 or TRBV12-4 and TRBJ2-5; TRBD1 is a possible D gene (6 bases). The CDR3 is made up of 13 amino acids. V was pared by 4 bases and J by 7 bases, with 13 bases between. CDR3 region: CASSYRVSGTQYF. In DNA, the CDR3 is TGTGCCAGCAGTTACAGGGTTTCGGGGACCCAGTACTTC.

The CDR3 nucleotides are TGTGCCAGCAGCCAAGGCGGCGGGGGGGTTAATTCACCCCTCCACTTT. The encoded protein is CASSQGGGGVNSPLHF. The V and J genes are TRBV4-2 and TRBJ1-6; the D gene is possibly TRBD1 (5 bases). V gave up 1 base and J gave up 6 bases, with 13 bases separating them. This CDR3 contains 16 residues. In germline, CDR1 is LGHNA, CDR2 YNFKEQ.

This clonotype was seen a handful of times. The gene calls are TRBV12-3 or TRBV12-4 and TRBJ2-5; TRBD2 matches 10 bases. The CDR3 spans 14 residues. V was pared by 6 bases and J by 3 bases, with 4 bases of the junction left unmatched. CDR3: CASRGGLAEETQYF. The CDR3 nucleotides read TGTGCCAGCAGGGGAGGACTAGCGGAAGAGACCCAGTACTTC.

This clonotype turned up a few times. The rearrangement joins TRBV5-1 to TRBJ2-3, with D perhaps assigned TRBD1 or TRBD2 (6 bases each). There are 15 residues in the CDR3. Germline lookup yields CDR1 SGHRS and CDR2 YFSETQ. Trimming removed 5 bases at V and 6 bases at J, with 19 bases between. CDR3 sequence: CASRTGSPRGDTQYF. In nucleotides, the CDR3 is TGCGCCAGCAGAACAGGGTCCCCCCGGGGGGATACGCAGTATTTT.

V gene TRBV10-1 combines with J gene TRBJ2-3; D tentatively reads TRBD1 or TRBD2 (6 bases each). The CDR3 has 19 amino acids. Germline V gene lookup returns CDR1 WNHNN and CDR2 SYGVQD (reference sequence). The ends were cut back, 11 bases at V and 0 bases at J, with 30 bases in the middle. CDR3 residues: CARSRGLLGVSVSTDTQYF. The DNA of the CDR3 is TGCGCCCGCTCCCGGGGGCTATTGGGGGTCAGCGTGAGCACAGATACGCAGTATTTT.

V gene TRBV28 combines with J gene TRBJ2-3, with a tentative D call TRBD1 (6 bases). V lost 3 bases and J 2 bases, leaving 12 bases between the germline ends. CDR1 is MDHEN and CDR2 is SYDVKM in the germline V gene. The CDR3 has 15 residues. This chain's CDR3 is CASSFLDSHTDTQYF. CDR3 in DNA: TGTGCCAGCAGTTTTTTGGACAGCCACACAGATACGCAGTATTTT.

This clonotype was recorded only once. The J gene is TRBJ2-3, the V gene TRBV6-1, with TRBD2 matching 9 bases. Germline V gene sequence: CDR1 MNHNS, CDR2 SASEGT. This CDR3 has 16 residues. V gave up 6 bases and J gave up 4 bases; unmatched junction bases: 11. Here the CDR3 DNA reads TGTGCCAGCAGCCAAACGGGACTAGCTACTCCAGATACGCAGTATTTT. This encodes CASSQTGLATPDTQYF.

Concerning this clonotype itself: The junction departs from the called germline gene at one end, perhaps through a read error. The V and J genes are TRBV5-1 and TRBJ2-1; weak D call: TRBD2 (7 bases). In germline, CDR1 is SGHRS, CDR2 YFSETQ. This CDR3 contains 15 residues. DNA of the CDR3: TGCGCCAGCAGCTTTGGGGGGGCCTGGGCGAATGACCAGTTCTTC. It codes for CASSFGGAWANDQFF.

The CDR3 here is CASSLAGNPSYEQYF. For the CDR3, the DNA is TGTGCCAGCAGTTTGGCAGGGAACCCCTCCTACGAGCAGTACTTC. The V gene is TRBV12-3 or TRBV12-4, the J gene TRBJ2-7, with a possible D match to TRBD1 (5 bases). The CDR3 is made up of 15 amino acids. V lost 3 bases, J lost 0 bases, and 12 bases lay in between.

DNA for the CDR3: TGTGCCAGCAGCCAAGAGGACAACAATCTGGATGAGCAGTTCTTC. Amino acid sequence: CASSQEDNNLDEQFF. The chain combines TRBV3-1 with TRBJ2-1; possible D gene TRBD1, 5 bases. The germline V gene encodes CDR1 LGHDT and CDR2 YNNKEL (reference sequence). Trimming left V 0 bases short and J 8 bases short, with 14 bases between. The CDR3 sequence is 15 residues long.

This clonotype was recorded once. CDR3 sequence: CASSPGIGGYTF. Written as DNA, the CDR3 is TGTGCCAGCAGCCCGGGGATCGGCGGCTACACCTTC. This rearrangement joins TRBV7-2 to TRBJ1-2; D unclear. V shed 5 bases and J shed 8 bases, with 12 bases lying between them. The CDR3 contains 12 residues. Per germline, CDR1 SGHTA and CDR2 FQGNSA.

The gene calls are TRBV6-5 and TRBJ1-4, with D maybe TRBD1 (5 bases). CDR1 and CDR2 from the germline V gene are MNHEY and SVGAGI. V lost 2 bases to trimming and J lost 7 bases, with 8 bases between them. The CDR3 length is 13 residues. The CDR3 protein is CASSYRGGEKLFF. The CDR3 coding sequence is TGTGCCAGCAGTTACAGGGGCGGTGAAAAACTGTTTTTT.

This clonotype was seen a handful of times. The J gene is TRBJ1-2, the V gene TRBV20-1; D is perhaps TRBD1 (5 bases). This CDR3 spans 14 amino acids. Between the trimmed V and J ends, which lost 0 bases and 5 bases, there was a span of 13 bases. The germline V gene encodes CDR1 DFQATT and CDR2 SNEGSKA (reference sequence). CDR3: CSARDLSQGYGYTF. As DNA, the CDR3 is TGCAGTGCTAGAGATCTCTCGCAGGGATATGGCTACACCTTC.

This clonotype was counted a few times. This sequence joins TRBV11-2 and TRBJ1-5; D is unclear. The ends were cut back, 1 base at V and 2 bases at J, with 9 bases in the middle. There are 15 residues in the CDR3. CDR1 and CDR2 (germline): SGHAT, FQNNGV. CDR3 sequence: CASSLGVQGNQPQHF. The CDR3 DNA sequence: TGTGCCAGCAGCTTAGGTGTGCAGGGCAATCAGCCCCAGCATTTT.